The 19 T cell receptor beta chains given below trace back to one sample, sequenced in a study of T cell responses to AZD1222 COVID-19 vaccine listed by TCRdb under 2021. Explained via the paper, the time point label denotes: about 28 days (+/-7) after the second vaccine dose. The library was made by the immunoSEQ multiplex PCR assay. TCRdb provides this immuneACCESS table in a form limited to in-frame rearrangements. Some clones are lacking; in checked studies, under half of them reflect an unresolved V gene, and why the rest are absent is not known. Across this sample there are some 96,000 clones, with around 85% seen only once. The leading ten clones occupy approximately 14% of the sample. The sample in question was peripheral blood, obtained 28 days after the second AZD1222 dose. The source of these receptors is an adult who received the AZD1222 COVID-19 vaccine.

CDR3 nucleotide sequence: TGTGCCAGCAGTTACTTGGGACAGGTCCGTAACAATGAGCAGTTCTTC. Its translation: CASSYLGQVRNNEQFF. The J gene is TRBJ2-1, the V gene TRBV6-5; 8 bases align to TRBD1. CDR1 and CDR2 (germline): MNHEY, SVGAGI. CDR3 length: 16 amino acids. V shed 1 base, J shed 5 bases, and the junction held 7 bases outside the gene matches.

The CDR3 nucleotides read TGCAGCGTTGGGGGGGGGAACAATCAGCCCCAGCATTTT. Protein product: CSVGGGNNQPQHF. This rearrangement joins TRBV29-1 to TRBJ1-5; D is perhaps TRBD1 (5 bases). The CDR3 loop spans 13 amino acids. Germline V gives CDR1 SQVTM, CDR2 ANQGSEA. Trimming removed 4 bases at V and 3 bases at J, with 10 bases between.

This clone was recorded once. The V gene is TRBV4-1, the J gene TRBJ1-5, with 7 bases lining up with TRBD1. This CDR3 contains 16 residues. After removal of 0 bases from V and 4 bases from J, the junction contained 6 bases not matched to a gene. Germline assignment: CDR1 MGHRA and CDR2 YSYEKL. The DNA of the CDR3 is TGCGCCAGCAGCCAAGATAGAGGGACAGCAAATCAGCCCCAGCATTTT. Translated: CASSQDRGTANQPQHF.

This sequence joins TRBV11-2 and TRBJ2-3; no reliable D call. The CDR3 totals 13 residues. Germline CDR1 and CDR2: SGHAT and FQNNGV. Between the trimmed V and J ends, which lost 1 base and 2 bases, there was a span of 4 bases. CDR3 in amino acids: CASSLAATDTQYF. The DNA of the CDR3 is TGTGCCAGCAGCTTAGCGGCCACAGATACGCAGTATTTT.

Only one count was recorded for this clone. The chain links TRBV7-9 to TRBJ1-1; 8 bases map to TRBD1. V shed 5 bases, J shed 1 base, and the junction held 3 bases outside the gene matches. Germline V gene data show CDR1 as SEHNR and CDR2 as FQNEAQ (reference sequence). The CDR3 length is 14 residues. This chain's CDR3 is CASSTGQGNTEAFF. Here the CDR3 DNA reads TGTGCCAGCAGCACCGGACAGGGGAACACTGAAGCTTTCTTT.

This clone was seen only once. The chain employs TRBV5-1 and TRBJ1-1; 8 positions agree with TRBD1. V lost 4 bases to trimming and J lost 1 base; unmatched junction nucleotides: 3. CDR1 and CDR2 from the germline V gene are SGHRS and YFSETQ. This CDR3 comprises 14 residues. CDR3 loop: CASSDGTGNTEAFF. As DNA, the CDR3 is TGCGCCAGCAGCGACGGGACAGGGAACACTGAAGCTTTCTTT.

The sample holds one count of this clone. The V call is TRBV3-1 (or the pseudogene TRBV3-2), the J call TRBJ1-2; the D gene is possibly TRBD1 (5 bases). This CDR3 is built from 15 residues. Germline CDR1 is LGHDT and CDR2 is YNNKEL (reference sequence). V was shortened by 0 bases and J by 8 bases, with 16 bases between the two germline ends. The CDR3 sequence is CASSQDTSGGRGYTF. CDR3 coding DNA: TGTGCCAGCAGCCAAGATACCTCGGGGGGTAGAGGCTACACCTTC.

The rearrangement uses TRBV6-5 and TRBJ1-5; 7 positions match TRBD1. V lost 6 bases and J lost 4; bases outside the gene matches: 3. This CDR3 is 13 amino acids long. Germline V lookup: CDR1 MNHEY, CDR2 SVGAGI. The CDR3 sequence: CASRTGANQPQHF. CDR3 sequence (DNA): TGTGCCAGCAGAACAGGGGCGAATCAGCCCCAGCATTTT.

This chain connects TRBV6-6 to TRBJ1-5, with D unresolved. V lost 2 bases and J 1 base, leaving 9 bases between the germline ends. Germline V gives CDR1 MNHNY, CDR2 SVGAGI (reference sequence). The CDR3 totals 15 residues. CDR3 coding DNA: TGTGCCAGCAGTTACATGGGGTACAGCAATCAGCCCCAGCATTTT. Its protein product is CASSYMGYSNQPQHF.

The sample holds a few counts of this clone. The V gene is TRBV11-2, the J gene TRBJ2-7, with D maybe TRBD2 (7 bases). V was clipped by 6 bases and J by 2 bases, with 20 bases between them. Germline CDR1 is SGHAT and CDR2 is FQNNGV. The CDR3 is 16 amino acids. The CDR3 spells CASSLLGGGVPYEQYF. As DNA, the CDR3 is TGTGCCAGCAGTCTCTTAGGGGGGGGCGTCCCCTACGAGCAGTACTTC.

CDR3 in amino acids: CASSYRDRGGSYEQYF. In DNA, the CDR3 is TGTGCCAGCAGCTACAGGGACAGGGGAGGCTCCTACGAGCAGTACTTC. This rearrangement joins TRBV7-9 to TRBJ2-7, with TRBD1 matching 10 bases. CDR3 length: 16 residues. CDR1 is SEHNR, CDR2 FQNEAQ, per germline (reference sequence). V shed 4 bases and J 0 bases; nucleotides not matched to a gene: 6. The variable domain in full, with the rest retrieved from reference TRBV7-9 and TRBJ2-7, is DTGVSQNPRHKITKRGQNVTFRCDPISEHNRLYWYRQTLGQGPEFLTYFQNEAQLEKSRLLSDRFSAERPKGSFSTLEIQRTEQGDSAMYLCASSYRDRGGSYEQYFGPGTRLTVT.

CDR3 region: CASSGSQRSREQYF. Written as DNA, the CDR3 is TGTGCCAGCAGCGGCAGCCAGCGGTCGCGGGAGCAGTACTTC. The genes are TRBV9 and TRBJ2-7, with D possibly matching TRBD2 (5 bases). This CDR3 contains 14 residues. Germline V lookup: CDR1 SGDLS, CDR2 YYNGEE. V was pared by 3 bases and J by 7 bases, with 17 bases between.

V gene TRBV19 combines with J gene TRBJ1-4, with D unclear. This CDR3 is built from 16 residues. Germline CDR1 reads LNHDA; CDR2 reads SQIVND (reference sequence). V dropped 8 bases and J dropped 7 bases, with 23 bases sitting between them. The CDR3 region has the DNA TGTGCCAGTGAACCCCCCCCCAGCTGGCCTGGTGAAAAACTGTTTTTT. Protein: CASEPPPSWPGEKLFF.

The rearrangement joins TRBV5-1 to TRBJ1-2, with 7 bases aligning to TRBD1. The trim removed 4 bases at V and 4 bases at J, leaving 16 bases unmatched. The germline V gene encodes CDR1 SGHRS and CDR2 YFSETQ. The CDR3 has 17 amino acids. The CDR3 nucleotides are TGCGCCAGCAGCCGGAACATACGAGACAGGGATGGCTATGGCTACACCTTC. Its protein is CASSRNIRDRDGYGYTF.

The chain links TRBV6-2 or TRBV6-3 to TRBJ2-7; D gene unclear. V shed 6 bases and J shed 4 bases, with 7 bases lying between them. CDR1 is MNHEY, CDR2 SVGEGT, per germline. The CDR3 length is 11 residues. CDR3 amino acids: CASSRHYEQYF. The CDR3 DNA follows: TGTGCCAGCAGCCGCCATTACGAGCAGTACTTC.

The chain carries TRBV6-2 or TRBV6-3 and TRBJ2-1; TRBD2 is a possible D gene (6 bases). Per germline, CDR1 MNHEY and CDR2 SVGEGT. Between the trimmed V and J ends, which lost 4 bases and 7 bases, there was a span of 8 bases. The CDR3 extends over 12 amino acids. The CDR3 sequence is CASSFGGNEQFF. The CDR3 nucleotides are TGTGCCAGCAGTTTCGGGGGAAATGAGCAGTTCTTC.

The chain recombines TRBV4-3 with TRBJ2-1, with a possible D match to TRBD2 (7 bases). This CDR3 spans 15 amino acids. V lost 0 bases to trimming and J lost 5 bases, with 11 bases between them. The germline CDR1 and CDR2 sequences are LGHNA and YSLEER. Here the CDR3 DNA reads TGCGCCAGCAGCCAAGATGGGGGGGCCCACAATGAGCAGTTCTTC. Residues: CASSQDGGAHNEQFF.

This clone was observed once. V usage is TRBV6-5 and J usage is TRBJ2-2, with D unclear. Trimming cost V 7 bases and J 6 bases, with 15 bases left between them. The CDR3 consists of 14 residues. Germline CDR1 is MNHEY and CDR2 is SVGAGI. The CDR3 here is CASTSRASSGELFF. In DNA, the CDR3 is TGTGCCAGCACTTCCCGTGCATCGTCCGGGGAGCTGTTTTTT.

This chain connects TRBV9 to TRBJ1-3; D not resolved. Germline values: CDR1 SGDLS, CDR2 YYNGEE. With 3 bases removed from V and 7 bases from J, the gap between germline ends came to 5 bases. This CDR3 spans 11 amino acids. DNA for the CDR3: TGTGCCAGCAGCGCCCGGAACACCATATATTTT. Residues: CASSARNTIYF.